The source of this TCR beta chain is a study of cytomegalovirus exposure and HLA in healthy donors. Researchers ran the PCR with 60 Vbeta and 13 Jbeta primers. Clones were read by immunoSEQ multiplex PCR, and TCRdb kept only the in-frame ones, dropping some. The profile shows about 110,000 clones, 60% to 85% of them singletons. The CDR3 consists of 13 residues. The germline CDR1 and CDR2 sequences are LNHDA and SQIVND (reference sequence). V lost 5 bases, J lost 3 bases, and 10 bases lay in between. The material sequenced was PBMCs. This TCR was recovered from a male donor in good health and CMV-seropositive. The V gene is TRBV19, the J gene TRBJ1-1; D is possibly TRBD1 (6 bases). The chain's CDR3 is CASSLNRDTEAFF. Here the CDR3 DNA reads TGTGCCAGTAGTCTTAACAGGGACACTGAAGCTTTCTTT.